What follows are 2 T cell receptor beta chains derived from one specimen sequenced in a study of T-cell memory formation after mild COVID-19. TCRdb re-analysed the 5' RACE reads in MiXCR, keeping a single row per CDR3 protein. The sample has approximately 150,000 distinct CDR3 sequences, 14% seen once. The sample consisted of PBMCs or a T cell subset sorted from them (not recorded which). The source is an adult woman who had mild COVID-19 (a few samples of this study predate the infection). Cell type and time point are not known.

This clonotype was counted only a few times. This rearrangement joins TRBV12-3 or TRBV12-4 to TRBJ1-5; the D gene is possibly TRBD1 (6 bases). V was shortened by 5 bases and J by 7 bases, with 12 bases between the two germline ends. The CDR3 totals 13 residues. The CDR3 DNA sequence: TGTGCCAGCAGTCTTGGACAGAGCCAGCCCCAGCATTTT. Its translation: CASSLGQSQPQHF.

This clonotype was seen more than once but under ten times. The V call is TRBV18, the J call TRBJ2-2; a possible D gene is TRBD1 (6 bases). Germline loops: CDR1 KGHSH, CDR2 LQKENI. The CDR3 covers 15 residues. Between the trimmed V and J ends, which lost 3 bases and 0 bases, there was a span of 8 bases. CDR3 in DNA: TGTGCCAGCTCACCTGACAGGTCGAACACCGGGGAGCTGTTTTTT. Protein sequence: CASSPDRSNTGELFF.